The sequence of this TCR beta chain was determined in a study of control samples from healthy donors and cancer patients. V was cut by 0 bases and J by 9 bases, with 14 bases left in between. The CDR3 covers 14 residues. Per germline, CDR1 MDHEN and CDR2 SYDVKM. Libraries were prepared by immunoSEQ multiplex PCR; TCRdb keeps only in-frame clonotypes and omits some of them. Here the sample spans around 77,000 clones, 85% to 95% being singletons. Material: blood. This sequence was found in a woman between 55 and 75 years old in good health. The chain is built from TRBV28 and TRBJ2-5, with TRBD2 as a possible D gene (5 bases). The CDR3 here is CASSLWSRAEAQYF. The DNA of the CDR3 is TGTGCCAGCAGTTTATGGTCGCGGGCGGAGGCCCAGTACTTC. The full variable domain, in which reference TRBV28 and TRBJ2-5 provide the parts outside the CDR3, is DVKVTQSSRYLVKRTGEKVFLECVQDMDHENMFWYRQDPGLGLRLIYFSYDVKMKEKGDIPEGYSVSREKKERFSLILESASTNQTSMYLCASSLWSRAEAQYFGPGTRLLVL.